A single sample gave rise to the 27 T cell receptor beta chains below, sequenced in a study of blood T cell repertoires in COVID-19. The assay was immunoSEQ multiplex PCR, and TCRdb's table has in-frame clones only and misses some. The top ten hold 10% to 15% of the sample, which has 100,000 to 150,000 clones, about 84% seen once. Sequencing was performed on peripheral blood. Receptor source: a woman aged 60-75 years with acute or convalescent COVID-19.

This sequence joins TRBV2 and TRBJ1-5, with TRBD1 as a possible D gene (5 bases). V was cut by 5 bases and J by 7 bases, with 12 bases left in between. The CDR3 sequence is 13 residues long. Germline V lookup: CDR1 SNHLY, CDR2 FYNNEI. CDR3 amino acids: CASSPGGKQPQHF. CDR3 bases: TGTGCCAGCAGTCCTGGGGGGAAGCAGCCCCAGCATTTT. The full variable domain, its missing parts supplied by reference TRBV2 and TRBJ1-5, is EPEVTQTPSHQVTQMGQEVILRCVPISNHLYFYWYRQILGQKVEFLVSFYNNEISEKSEIFDDQFSVERPDGSNFTLKIRSTKLEDSAMYFCASSPGGKQPQHFGDGTRLSIL.

This chain connects TRBV6-5 to TRBJ2-2; 9 bases are shared with TRBD1. The V gene's germline CDR1 is MNHEY and CDR2 SVGAGI. This CDR3 spans 15 amino acids. V dropped 6 bases and J dropped 6; count of bases not matched to a gene: 8. CDR3 sequence reads: CASRTGTGLAGELFF. CDR3 DNA: TGTGCCAGCAGGACCGGGACAGGGTTAGCCGGGGAGCTGTTTTTT.

This chain joins TRBV10-2 and TRBJ1-1; weak D call: TRBD1 (6 bases). CDR1 and CDR2 (germline): WSHSY, SAAADI. Trimming left V 6 bases short and J 0 bases short, with 11 bases between. The CDR3 has 14 residues. The CDR3 DNA reads TGCGCCAGCAGACAGACAGGCTTGAACACTGAAGCTTTCTTT. Translation gives CASRQTGLNTEAFF.

This clone has more than one count but fewer than ten. The chain recombines TRBV6-1 with TRBJ1-5, with a possible D match to TRBD1 (5 bases). Per germline, CDR1 MNHNS and CDR2 SASEGT. The length of the CDR3 is 13 residues. V dropped 1 base and J dropped 9 bases, with 10 bases sitting between them. CDR3 loop: CASSEVSTGPQHF. The CDR3 DNA sequence: TGTGCCAGCAGTGAAGTAAGTACAGGGCCCCAGCATTTT.

This chain uses TRBV18 with TRBJ2-1, with 10 bases fitting TRBD2. From germline, CDR1 is KGHSH and CDR2 LQKENI. With 3 bases clipped from V and 4 bases from J, the junction kept 9 bases outside the gene matches. CDR3 length: 17 amino acids. CDR3 DNA: TGTGCCAGCTCACCCGGGACTAGCGAGGGATTATACAATGAGCAGTTCTTC. Translating gives CASSPGTSEGLYNEQFF. The whole variable domain, remainder taken from reference TRBV18 and TRBJ2-1, is NAGVMQNPRHLVRRRGQEARLRCSPMKGHSHVYWYRQLPEEGLKFMVYLQKENIIDESGMPKERFSAEFPKEGPSILRIQQVVRGDSAAYFCASSPGTSEGLYNEQFFGPGTRLTVL.

The chain joins TRBV10-2 to TRBJ2-7; D is possibly TRBD1 (7 bases). Trimming shortened V by 7 bases and J by 7 bases, and 23 bases separated the two germline ends. In germline, CDR1 is WSHSY, CDR2 SAAADI. The CDR3 spans 15 residues. The CDR3 here is CASTELPEGAGEQYF. The CDR3 nucleotides are TGCGCCAGCACTGAACTACCCGAGGGGGCGGGGGAGCAGTACTTC.

The gene calls are TRBV12-3 or TRBV12-4 and TRBJ1-3, with D hard to call. V lost 6 bases, J lost 0 bases, and 6 bases lay in between. CDR3 size: 13 residues. CDR3 in DNA: TGTGCCAGCAGCCTCCTCTCTGGAAACACCATATATTTT. It codes for CASSLLSGNTIYF.

CDR3 nucleotide sequence: TGTGCCAGCAAAGACAGGACGAACTATGGCTACACCTTC. Amino acid sequence: CASKDRTNYGYTF. This rearrangement joins TRBV2 to TRBJ1-2, with D tentatively TRBD1 (6 bases). The germline V gene has CDR1 SNHLY and CDR2 FYNNEI. Deletions cut 7 bases from V and 2 bases from J, with 11 bases between. This CDR3 has 13 amino acids.

The chain carries TRBV24-1 and TRBJ1-5; 11 nucleotides align to TRBD1. Germline CDR1 reads KGHDR; CDR2 reads SFDVKD. The CDR3 extends over 16 amino acids. J was trimmed by 4 bases and V by 3 bases; bases with no gene match: 4. CDR3 coding DNA: TGTGCCACCAGTGATGGGACAGGGGGTTTTAATCAGCCCCAGCATTTT. Translating it yields CATSDGTGGFNQPQHF.

The rearrangement links TRBV4-1 to TRBJ1-2, with 9 bases matching TRBD1. From germline, CDR1 is MGHRA and CDR2 YSYEKL. Trimming took 3 bases from V and 0 from J; bases not matched to a gene: 2. CDR3 length: 15 amino acids. CDR3 nucleotides: TGCGCCAGCAGCCAGGACAGGGGCCCTAACTATGGCTACACCTTC. This encodes CASSQDRGPNYGYTF.

This clone came up a few times. The chain employs TRBV29-1 and TRBJ2-1; the match to TRBD1 covers 7 bases. Losses at the gene ends were 1 base for V and 6 bases for J; bases not matched to a gene: 3. The germline V gene has CDR1 SQVTM and CDR2 ANQGSEA. The CDR3 length is 13 residues. The chain's CDR3 is CSVEVRGFNEQFF. As DNA, the CDR3 is TGCAGCGTTGAAGTCAGGGGGTTCAATGAGCAGTTCTTC.

The chain has TRBV4-1 and TRBJ1-1; the match to TRBD1 covers 8 bases. With V trimmed by 0 bases and J by 3 bases, 9 bases remained unmatched. CDR3 length: 17 residues. Looked up from germline, CDR1 is MGHRA and CDR2 is YSYEKL. The CDR3, as DNA: TGCGCCAGCAGCCAAGAGGTCAGGGGGCTTGTGGACACTGAAGCTTTCTTT. Translated, it gives CASSQEVRGLVDTEAFF.

This rearrangement joins TRBV6-5 to TRBJ2-1; TRBD2 matches 11 bases. Germline V gene lookup returns CDR1 MNHEY and CDR2 SVGAGI. The ends lost 7 bases at V and 3 bases at J; junction bases unmatched: 2. The CDR3 covers 14 residues. Here the CDR3 DNA reads TGTGCCAGCAAGGGACTAGCGGACTACAATGAGCAGTTCTTC. Translation: CASKGLADYNEQFF.

The chain couples TRBV5-5 to TRBJ1-5; D possibly corresponds to TRBD1 (6 bases). V lost 4 bases to trimming and J lost 0 bases, with 17 bases between them. The CDR3 spans 17 residues. Germline loops: CDR1 SGHKS, CDR2 YYEKEE (reference sequence). In nucleotides, the CDR3 is TGTGCCAGCAGCAGGAGCGGGGGCCGCAGTAGCAATCAGCCCCAGCATTTT. Its translation is CASSRSGGRSSNQPQHF.

DNA for the CDR3: TGTGCCAGCAGTGGGACAACTTGGGCTTTCTTT. Translation: CASSGTTWAFF. V usage is TRBV6-6 and J usage is TRBJ1-1, with D perhaps TRBD1 (6 bases). In germline, CDR1 is MNHNY, CDR2 SVGAGI (reference sequence). This CDR3 has 11 residues. Trimming removed 5 bases at V and 11 bases at J, with 12 bases between.

This chain links TRBV11-2 with TRBJ2-5; D gene uncertain. CDR1 and CDR2 (germline): SGHAT, FQNNGV. V lost 1 base and J 5 bases, leaving 14 bases between the germline ends. The CDR3 runs 15 residues. The CDR3 region is CASSLGRNAWETQYF. The CDR3, as DNA: TGTGCCAGCAGCTTAGGTAGAAATGCGTGGGAGACCCAGTACTTC.

This chain uses TRBV6-5 with TRBJ2-1; 9 nucleotides align to TRBD2. Germline CDR1 is MNHEY and CDR2 is SVGAGI. The V and J ends lost 6 bases and 7 bases, in that order; junction bases with no gene match: 7. CDR3 length equals 14 residues. As DNA, the CDR3 is TGTGCCAGCAGCCCGGGACTAGCTTGGAATGAGCAGTTCTTC. Translation gives CASSPGLAWNEQFF.

J is TRBJ1-6 and V is TRBV3-1 (or the pseudogene TRBV3-2); 8 positions agree with TRBD1. V was pared by 4 bases and J by 8 bases, with 4 bases of the junction left unmatched. Germline CDR1 LGHDT, CDR2 YNNKEL (reference sequence). This CDR3 comprises 14 residues. CDR3 DNA sequence: TGTGCCAGCAGCCGGGGGACAGGCGATTCACCCCTCCACTTT. Translating it yields CASSRGTGDSPLHF.

The chain employs TRBV5-1 and TRBJ1-1; no definite D call. The germline V gene has CDR1 SGHRS and CDR2 YFSETQ. The length of the CDR3 is 14 residues. V shed 1 base and J shed 4 bases, with 11 bases lying between them. The CDR3 DNA reads as TGCGCCAGCAGCTTGTTTGGAGGGCGCACTGAAGCTTTCTTT. Translation: CASSLFGGRTEAFF.

V gene TRBV19 combines with J gene TRBJ1-2, with D unclear. The length of the CDR3 is 19 residues. V was shortened by 3 bases and J by 0 bases, with 23 bases between the two germline ends. In germline, CDR1 is LNHDA, CDR2 SQIVND (reference sequence). CDR3 sequence (DNA): TGTGCCAGTAGTATTAAGGCTGTTCGTTGGGCAGCCTCTAACTATGGCTACACCTTC. Amino acid sequence: CASSIKAVRWAASNYGYTF. The variable domain in full, completed from reference TRBV19 and TRBJ1-2, reads DGGITQSPKYLFRKEGQNVTLSCEQNLNHDAMYWYRQDPGQGLRLIYYSQIVNDFQKGDIAEGYSVSREKKESFPLTVTSAQKNPTAFYLCASSIKAVRWAASNYGYTFGSGTRLTVV.

This chain links TRBV30 with TRBJ1-1; 11 nucleotides match TRBD1. This CDR3 contains 15 residues. The germline V gene encodes CDR1 GTSNPN and CDR2 SVGIG (reference sequence). Trimming cost V 3 bases and J 5 bases; bases outside gene matches: 8. The CDR3 DNA sequence: TGTGCCTGGAGAGGACAGGGGGCCCTGACTACTGAAGCTTTCTTT. The encoded protein is CAWRGQGALTTEAFF.

CDR3 coding DNA: TGTGCCAGCACGGGACAGGGATCGGCCAAAAACATTCAGTACTTC. Protein: CASTGQGSAKNIQYF. V and J are TRBV5-6 and TRBJ2-4, with 9 bases aligning to TRBD1. The CDR3 length is 15 residues. V dropped 6 bases and J dropped 1; count of bases not matched to a gene: 5. The germline CDR1 and CDR2 sequences are SGHDT and YYEEEE.

The chain couples TRBV7-6 to TRBJ2-1, with TRBD1 identical over 12 bases. Germline CDR1 is SGHVS and CDR2 is FNYEAQ. Germline trimming cut 5 bases from V and 8 bases from J; bases unmatched to any gene: 10. This CDR3 has 16 amino acids. The DNA of the CDR3 is TGTGCCAGCAGCCCCGGGACAGGGGGCGGGAGGGATGAGCAGTTCTTC. Its protein is CASSPGTGGGRDEQFF. Supplemented by reference TRBV7-6 and TRBJ2-1, the full variable domain reads GAGVSQSPRYKVTKRGQDVALRCDPISGHVSLYWYRQALGQGPEFLTYFNYEAQQDKSGLPNDRFSAERPEGSISTLTIQRTEQRDSAMYRCASSPGTGGGRDEQFFGPGTRLTVL.

The chain joins TRBV27 to TRBJ1-4; TRBD1 might be the D (5 bases). V lost 6 bases and J 3 bases, leaving 23 bases between the germline ends. There are 18 residues in the CDR3. Germline CDR1 and CDR2: MNHEY and SMNVEV (reference sequence). This CDR3 reads CASSRDPSRVGANEKLFF. The CDR3 DNA is TGTGCCAGCAGCCGAGACCCCAGTAGGGTAGGGGCTAATGAAAAACTGTTTTTT.

The rearrangement uses TRBV10-1 and TRBJ1-1; D unclear. The V gene's germline CDR1 is WNHNN and CDR2 SYGVQD (reference sequence). The CDR3 extends over 11 amino acids. V lost 7 bases and J lost 5, with 8 bases in between. CDR3 sequence (DNA): TGCGCCAGCATATTTTCGACTGAAGCTTTCTTT. Translating gives CASIFSTEAFF.

J is TRBJ1-2 and V is TRBV5-6; no firm D call. The CDR3 contains 14 residues. Germline values: CDR1 SGHDT, CDR2 YYEEEE. Deletions cut 2 bases from V and 0 bases from J, with 8 bases between. In nucleotides, the CDR3 is TGTGCCAGCAGCTTTCCAGGTGCTAACTATGGCTACACCTTC. Protein: CASSFPGANYGYTF.

V gene TRBV5-6 combines with J gene TRBJ2-7; 9 positions agree with TRBD1. CDR1 and CDR2 from the germline V gene are SGHDT and YYEEEE. This CDR3 comprises 14 residues. After removal of 4 bases from V and 2 bases from J, the junction contained 4 bases not matched to a gene. CDR3 sequence reads: CASSTGQGPYEQYF. The DNA for the CDR3 is TGTGCCAGCAGCACGGGACAGGGTCCCTACGAGCAGTACTTC.